This T cell receptor (beta chain) is drawn from a study of prognosis after radiotherapy for stage I lung cancer. For the study at large: In several patients, distant metastases developed after radiotherapy (median roughly seven months), whereas over 14 patients showed no significant progression.

With two-round multiplex PCR, TCR beta CDR3 sequences were amplified from genomic DNA. Primers targeting each individual TRBV and TRBJ gene were applied in first-round PCR. TCRdb called the multiplex PCR reads again in MiXCR, with one record for every CDR3 protein. The table records 20,000 or so distinct CDR3 sequences, around 24% of them present only once. In this sample, this clonotype turned up many times. Germline V gives CDR1 SGHRS, CDR2 YFSETQ. V was trimmed by 7 bases and J by 2 bases, leaving 10 bases between them. The CDR3 extends over 14 amino acids. The sequence derives from a donor of 50 years or more with non-small cell lung cancer. This specimen was PBMCs, taken before or after stereotactic body radiation therapy (not recorded which). This chain uses TRBV5-1 with TRBJ2-6; no reliable D call. This CDR3 reads CASFDLAGANVLTF. CDR3 coding DNA: TGCGCCAGCTTTGACCTGGCTGGGGCCAACGTCCTGACTTTC.